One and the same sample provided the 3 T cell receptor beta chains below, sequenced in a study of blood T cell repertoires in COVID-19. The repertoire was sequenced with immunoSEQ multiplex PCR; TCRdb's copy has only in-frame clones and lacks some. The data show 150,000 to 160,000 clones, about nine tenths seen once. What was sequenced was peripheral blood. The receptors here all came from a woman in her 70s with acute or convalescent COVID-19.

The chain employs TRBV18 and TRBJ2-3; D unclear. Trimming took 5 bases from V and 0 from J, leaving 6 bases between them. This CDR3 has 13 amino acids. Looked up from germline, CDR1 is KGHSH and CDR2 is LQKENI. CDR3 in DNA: TGTGCCAGCTCAGAGCTGAGCACAGATACGCAGTATTTT. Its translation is CASSELSTDTQYF.

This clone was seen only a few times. The CDR3 spells CASSSGGENSPLHF. The CDR3 region has the DNA TGTGCCAGCAGTTCAGGGGGCGAGAATTCACCCCTCCACTTT. The V gene is TRBV6-2 or TRBV6-3, the J gene TRBJ1-6, with 8 bases aligning to TRBD1. CDR1 is MNHEY, CDR2 SVGEGT, per germline. The length of the CDR3 is 14 residues. V lost 4 bases to trimming and J lost 7 bases; unmatched junction nucleotides: 3.

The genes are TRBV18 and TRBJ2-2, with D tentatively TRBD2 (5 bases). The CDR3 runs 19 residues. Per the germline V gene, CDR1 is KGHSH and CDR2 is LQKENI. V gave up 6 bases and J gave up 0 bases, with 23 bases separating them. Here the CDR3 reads CASSAVPPGYNANTGELFF. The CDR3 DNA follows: TGTGCCAGCTCCGCGGTTCCTCCGGGATACAACGCGAACACCGGGGAGCTGTTTTTT.